The 14 T cell receptor beta chains reported below all come from one sample, sequenced in a study of blood T cell repertoires in COVID-19. Sequencing used immunoSEQ multiplex PCR; TCRdb keeps in-frame clones, though not all of them. The sample lists fewer than 350,000 clones, over 85% occurring once. Sequenced input: peripheral blood. The receptor source for this set is a woman aged 55-75 years with COVID-19, enrolled during active disease.

J is TRBJ2-5 and V is TRBV7-9; weak D call: TRBD1 (6 bases). The germline gives CDR1 SEHNR, CDR2 FQNEAQ (reference sequence). The V end lost 2 bases, the J end lost 1 base, and 20 bases lay between the germline ends. This CDR3 has 18 amino acids. The CDR3 nucleotides read TGTGCCAGCAGCTTAATCCAGGGGCCCCGACGGGGCCAAGAGACCCAGTACTTC. This gives the protein CASSLIQGPRRGQETQYF. Complete variable domain (other parts from reference TRBV7-9 and TRBJ2-5): DTGVSQNPRHKITKRGQNVTFRCDPISEHNRLYWYRQTLGQGPEFLTYFQNEAQLEKSRLLSDRFSAERPKGSFSTLEIQRTEQGDSAMYLCASSLIQGPRRGQETQYFGPGTRLLVL.

This chain links TRBV19 with TRBJ1-4; TRBD1 matches at 7 bases. The CDR3 runs 16 residues. V lost 3 bases, J lost 11 bases, and 15 bases stayed unmatched. CDR1 is LNHDA, CDR2 SQIVND, per germline (reference sequence). The CDR3 spells CASSIKSDRAIEKLFF. The DNA for the CDR3 is TGTGCCAGTAGTATTAAGAGTGACAGGGCGATAGAGAAACTGTTTTTT.

The rearrangement joins TRBV18 to TRBJ1-2; no reliable D call. Germline loops: CDR1 KGHSH, CDR2 LQKENI. The CDR3 totals 16 residues. V lost 3 bases, J lost 3 bases, and 17 bases lay in between. The CDR3 region is CASSPVLSGGDYGYTF. CDR3 sequence (DNA): TGTGCCAGCTCACCCGTTCTATCAGGAGGAGACTATGGCTACACCTTC.

The V gene is TRBV4-1, the J gene TRBJ2-4; 7 bases line up with TRBD1. This CDR3 spans 13 amino acids. V lost 1 base and J lost 8; bases outside the gene matches: 2. Germline CDR1 and CDR2: MGHRA and YSYEKL. The CDR3 bases are TGCGCCAGCAGCCAAGGACAGGGCGACATTCAGTACTTC. This codes for CASSQGQGDIQYF.

This clone was counted a single time. Here the CDR3 DNA reads TGTGCCAGCAGCGTTGGGGGGAATGTGGATACGCAGTATTTT. It is translated as CASSVGGNVDTQYF. The J gene is TRBJ2-3, the V gene TRBV9; possibly TRBD2 for D (6 bases). Trimming shortened V by 2 bases and J by 6 bases, and 13 bases separated the two germline ends. There are 14 residues in the CDR3. Germline CDR1 SGDLS, CDR2 YYNGEE.

V usage is TRBV29-1 and J usage is TRBJ2-1; 10 bases are shared with TRBD2. This CDR3 region has 14 residues. The germline V gene has CDR1 SQVTM and CDR2 ANQGSEA. V lost 7 bases and J lost 3; bases outside the gene matches: 6. The CDR3 coding sequence is TGCAGCGGGAGGACTAGCGGAGGCTACAATGAGCAGTTCTTC. Translated: CSGRTSGGYNEQFF.

This clone was picked up one time. This rearrangement joins TRBV4-2 to TRBJ2-1, with 8 bases lining up with TRBD2. The CDR3 loop spans 17 amino acids. V lost 0 bases and J lost 3; bases outside the gene matches: 7. Germline CDR1 and CDR2: LGHNA and YNFKEQ. CDR3 region: CASSQEPGGSNYNEQFF. CDR3 DNA sequence: TGTGCCAGCAGCCAAGAGCCGGGGGGGTCCAACTACAATGAGCAGTTCTTC.

V gene TRBV7-9 combines with J gene TRBJ1-1; 8 bases line up with TRBD1. The CDR3 has 15 amino acids. The germline CDR1 and CDR2 sequences are SEHNR and FQNEAQ (reference sequence). V was clipped by 5 bases and J by 2 bases; unmatched bases: 7. CDR3 bases: TGTGCCAGCAGCCCCCTGGACAGGGAAAACACTGAAGCTTTCTTT. Translation: CASSPLDRENTEAFF. The full variable domain, its missing parts supplied by reference TRBV7-9 and TRBJ1-1, is DTGVSQNPRHKITKRGQNVTFRCDPISEHNRLYWYRQTLGQGPEFLTYFQNEAQLEKSRLLSDRFSAERPKGSFSTLEIQRTEQGDSAMYLCASSPLDRENTEAFFGQGTRLTVV.

V and J are TRBV30 and TRBJ1-2; TRBD1 matches 9 bases. The CDR3 sequence is 15 residues long. CDR1 is GTSNPN and CDR2 is SVGIG in the germline V gene (reference sequence). J gave up 4 bases and V 2 bases, and 8 bases lay outside the gene matches. The CDR3 region is CAWSRTGVTFYGYTF. The CDR3 DNA is TGTGCCTGGAGTCGGACAGGGGTTACTTTCTATGGCTACACCTTC.

This chain links TRBV11-2 with TRBJ1-5; a possible D gene is TRBD1 (5 bases). The CDR3 runs 15 residues. CDR1 and CDR2 (germline): SGHAT, FQNNGV. V lost 0 bases and J 7 bases, leaving 13 bases between the germline ends. The CDR3 is CASSLDERGRQPQHF. Written as DNA, the CDR3 is TGTGCCAGCAGCTTAGATGAAAGGGGCAGGCAGCCCCAGCATTTT. The full variable domain, in which reference TRBV11-2 and TRBJ1-5 provide the parts outside the CDR3, is EAGVAQSPRYKIIEKRQSVAFWCNPISGHATLYWYQQILGQGPKLLIQFQNNGVVDDSQLPKDRFSAERLKGVDSTLKIQPAKLEDSAVYLCASSLDERGRQPQHFGDGTRLSIL.

The CDR3 DNA reads TGTGCCATCAGTGAACTGCAGGGTGGGTCACCCCTCCACTTT. Translating it yields CAISELQGGSPLHF. V gene TRBV10-3 combines with J gene TRBJ1-6, with a tentative D call TRBD1 (5 bases). Trimming took 3 bases from V and 10 from J, leaving 13 bases between them. Germline CDR1 is ENHRY and CDR2 is SYGVKD. The CDR3 consists of 14 residues.

The chain is built from TRBV19 and TRBJ1-2, with D possibly TRBD1 on 6 matching bases. In germline, CDR1 is LNHDA, CDR2 SQIVND (reference sequence). The CDR3 spans 14 residues. The germline V and J ends were trimmed by 4 bases and 4 bases, with 13 bases remaining between them. The CDR3 spells CASSTQGSAYGYTF. The CDR3 DNA sequence: TGTGCCAGTAGTACCCAGGGGAGTGCCTATGGCTACACCTTC. The full variable domain, completed using reference TRBV19 and TRBJ1-2, is DGGITQSPKYLFRKEGQNVTLSCEQNLNHDAMYWYRQDPGQGLRLIYYSQIVNDFQKGDIAEGYSVSREKKESFPLTVTSAQKNPTAFYLCASSTQGSAYGYTFGSGTRLTVV.

The CDR3 bases are TGTGCCAGCAGCCAAGATTCGGGGCTAGCGGCTTTCTTT. Protein sequence: CASSQDSGLAAFF. The chain couples TRBV3-1 (or the pseudogene TRBV3-2) to TRBJ1-1; D is possibly TRBD1 (5 bases). Looked up from germline, CDR1 is LGHDT and CDR2 is YNNKEL (reference sequence). This CDR3 spans 13 amino acids. Trimming removed 0 bases at V and 11 bases at J, with 13 bases between.

This chain connects TRBV5-1 to TRBJ2-3, with 8 positions matching TRBD1. V was clipped by 4 bases and J by 0 bases; unmatched bases: 4. The CDR3 sequence is 15 residues long. Germline V CDR1 and CDR2: SGHRS, YFSETQ. The CDR3 reads CASSIRTGSTDTQYF. CDR3 bases: TGCGCCAGCAGCATACGGACAGGGAGCACAGATACGCAGTATTTT.